Below are 17 T cell receptor beta chains sequenced from a single sample in a study of blood T cells in healthy people across ages. Alongside a J-beta primer mix, a sample-barcoded 5' primer served in a second PCR lasting about 7 to 12 cycles. One entry per CDR3 protein, called by TCRdb with MiXCR from the 5' RACE reads. The sample has 1.6 million or so distinct CDR3 sequences; roughly 32% are singletons. Sequences were obtained from blood. Receptor source: a woman in her 30s in good health.

This clonotype was observed a handful of times. V and J are TRBV20-1 and TRBJ2-7, with unresolved D. The V gene's germline CDR1 is DFQATT and CDR2 SNEGSKA (reference sequence). This CDR3 contains 12 residues. V lost 2 bases, J lost 3 bases, and 8 bases lay in between. CDR3 residues: CSARRKNYEQYF. The CDR3 DNA sequence: TGCAGTGCTAGAAGAAAGAACTACGAGCAGTACTTC.

V is TRBV7-2 and J is TRBJ2-2; D gene uncertain. Trimming left V 3 bases short and J 4 bases short, with 9 bases between. The germline V gene has CDR1 SGHTA and CDR2 FQGNSA. The CDR3 length is 14 residues. This CDR3 reads CASSFFSTTGELFF. Written as DNA, the CDR3 is TGTGCCAGCAGCTTCTTCAGTACCACCGGGGAGCTGTTTTTT.

This clonotype was seen only a few times. A single base separates this from a much larger clone, so it may be a read error. V usage is TRBV4-2 and J usage is TRBJ2-1, with D tentatively TRBD1 or TRBD2 (5 bases each). V was trimmed by 4 bases and J by 7 bases, leaving 17 bases between them. Germline lookup yields CDR1 LGHNA and CDR2 YNFKEQ. The CDR3 totals 15 residues. The CDR3 coding sequence is TGTGCCAGCAGCCTCAGGGCGGGTCCGTGGAATGAGCAGTTCTTC. It yields the protein CASSLRAGPWNEQFF.

This sequence joins TRBV2 and TRBJ2-7, with TRBD1 identical over 9 bases. Germline assignment: CDR1 SNHLY and CDR2 FYNNEI. CDR3 size: 15 residues. The trim removed 0 bases at V and 5 bases at J, leaving 5 bases unmatched. The CDR3 nucleotides read TGTGCCAGCAGTGAAGCCGGGACAGGGATCCACGAGCAGTACTTC. Translated: CASSEAGTGIHEQYF.

This clonotype was seen many times. The CDR3 reads CSASTPYYGYTF. CDR3 DNA sequence: TGCAGTGCTAGCACCCCATACTATGGCTACACCTTC. The chain couples TRBV20-1 to TRBJ1-2, with D uncertain. V was clipped by 3 bases and J by 3 bases, with 8 bases between them. In germline, CDR1 is DFQATT, CDR2 SNEGSKA (reference sequence). The CDR3 covers 12 residues.

A few counts support this clonotype. The rearrangement joins TRBV10-3 to TRBJ1-2; unclear D gene. Between the trimmed V and J ends, which lost 0 bases and 7 bases, there was a span of 3 bases. Per germline, CDR1 ENHRY and CDR2 SYGVKD. The CDR3 is made up of 11 amino acids. Here the CDR3 DNA reads TGTGCCATCAGTGAGTCTATTGGCTACACCTTC. Its translation: CAISESIGYTF.

The chain couples TRBV28 to TRBJ2-7; D is perhaps TRBD1 (5 bases). This CDR3 region has 12 residues. The V end was cut by 8 bases, the J end by 1 base, with 9 bases between. Germline lookup yields CDR1 MDHEN and CDR2 SYDVKM. CDR3 sequence reads: CASGALSYEQYF. CDR3 nucleotide sequence: TGTGCCAGCGGGGCACTGTCCTACGAGCAGTACTTC.

This clonotype was counted only a few times. The chain uses TRBV24-1 and TRBJ2-7, with 7 bases that match TRBD2. Trimming took 0 bases from V and 4 from J; bases not matched to a gene: 8. Germline V gene data show CDR1 as KGHDR and CDR2 as SFDVKD. The CDR3 covers 16 residues. The CDR3 loop reads CATSDLSGALSYEQYF. CDR3 nucleotide sequence: TGTGCCACCAGTGATTTGAGCGGGGCCCTAAGTTACGAGCAGTACTTC.

The gene calls are TRBV5-4 and TRBJ1-4; no clear D. CDR1 is SGHNT, CDR2 YYREEE, per germline (reference sequence). Deletions cut 1 base from V and 7 bases from J, with 11 bases between. The CDR3 sequence is 14 residues long. This chain's CDR3 is CASSLSNAGEKLFF. The DNA of the CDR3 is TGTGCCAGCAGCTTGAGTAATGCTGGTGAAAAACTGTTTTTT.

This clonotype was detected a few times. The chain links TRBV7-9 to TRBJ2-7, with TRBD2 matching over 14 bases. Germline V gene sequence: CDR1 SEHNR, CDR2 FQNEAQ (reference sequence). V lost 5 bases, J lost 2 bases, and 5 bases stayed unmatched. This CDR3 has 16 amino acids. The CDR3 DNA reads TGTGCCAGCAGCGTAGAGGGACTAGCGGGGGCCTACGAGCAGTACTTC. Amino acid sequence: CASSVEGLAGAYEQYF.

DNA for the CDR3: TGTGCCAGCAGCGGGACTAGCGTCCGGGATGAGCAGTTCTTC. This gives the protein CASSGTSVRDEQFF. The V gene is TRBV9, the J gene TRBJ2-1; 9 nucleotides line up with TRBD2. J lost 8 bases, V lost 3 bases, and 6 bases had no gene match. This CDR3 is built from 14 residues. In germline, CDR1 is SGDLS, CDR2 YYNGEE.

This clonotype was seen a handful of times. The chain recombines TRBV6-5 with TRBJ1-2; possibly TRBD1 for D (5 bases). The germline gives CDR1 MNHEY, CDR2 SVGAGI. The ends were cut back, 0 bases at V and 5 bases at J, with 10 bases in the middle. The CDR3 covers 14 residues. The CDR3 spells CASSYSTGQYGYTF. The CDR3, as DNA: TGTGCCAGCAGTTACTCAACAGGCCAATATGGCTACACCTTC.

This clonotype was picked up a small number of times. This chain connects TRBV20-1 to TRBJ2-3, with 10 bases fitting TRBD2. V shed 8 bases and J 3 bases; nucleotides not matched to a gene: 11. Germline V gene lookup returns CDR1 DFQATT and CDR2 SNEGSKA (reference sequence). This CDR3 is 15 amino acids long. The chain's CDR3 is CSLTLAGERTDTQYF. For the CDR3, the DNA is TGCAGTCTCACCCTAGCGGGGGAGAGAACAGATACGCAGTATTTT.

The gene calls are TRBV7-9 and TRBJ2-1; perhaps TRBD2 as D (6 bases). V lost 5 bases and J 6 bases, leaving 17 bases between the germline ends. CDR1 is SEHNR and CDR2 is FQNEAQ in the germline V gene (reference sequence). The CDR3 spans 15 residues. Here the CDR3 reads CASSVSGLGRNEQFF. CDR3 coding DNA: TGTGCCAGCAGCGTATCGGGACTGGGGCGCAATGAGCAGTTCTTC.

The CDR3 here is CASSLSTAASEQFF. Written as DNA, the CDR3 is TGTGCCAGCAGCTTATCGACAGCGGCCTCTGAGCAGTTCTTC. The chain joins TRBV7-6 to TRBJ2-1; TRBD1 or TRBD2 may be the D gene (5 bases each). V dropped 2 bases and J dropped 9 bases, with 14 bases sitting between them. Germline loops: CDR1 SGHVS, CDR2 FNYEAQ. The CDR3 has 14 residues.

This sequence joins TRBV12-5 and TRBJ2-3; TRBD1 aligns across 7 bases. The V gene's germline CDR1 is LGHNT and CDR2 FRNRAP. The J segment lost 3 bases and the V segment lost 3 bases, leaving 9 bases of the junction unmatched. The CDR3 loop spans 16 amino acids. The CDR3 loop reads CASGFNPAGGTDTQYF. CDR3 nucleotide sequence: TGTGCTAGTGGTTTCAATCCGGCAGGGGGAACAGATACGCAGTATTTT.

This chain links TRBV13 with TRBJ2-7; 8 bases agree with TRBD1. Trimming took 5 bases from V and 0 from J; bases not matched to a gene: 6. Germline V gene lookup returns CDR1 PRHDT and CDR2 FYEKMQ (reference sequence). The CDR3 consists of 15 residues. The DNA for the CDR3 is TGTGCCAGCAGCCAGACAGGGGACAGCTCCTACGAGCAGTACTTC. It encodes CASSQTGDSSYEQYF.